This T cell receptor (beta chain) was found in a study of OX40 agonist ivuxolimab in advanced cancers. About the research overall: Aged about 20 to 80 with a mean of about 60 years, they were 82.7% male. Notes on the study in general: Normalized T-cell clonal expansion was also low in some nonresponders. Expanded peripheral T cell antigen specificity was not determined. By week 6 at 0.1 to 3.0 mg/kg, blood CD4+ and CD8+ T cells had expanded clonally.

The method was immunoSEQ multiplex PCR; TCRdb's version includes in-frame clones alone and lacks a portion of them. The table includes around 68,000 clones, around 93% detected once. A single count supports this clone. As yet, its antigen is unknown. Germline V gene lookup returns CDR1 GTSNPN and CDR2 SVGIG (reference sequence). CDR3 length: 13 amino acids. J gave up 2 bases and V 7 bases, and 7 bases lay outside the gene matches. The chain uses TRBV30 and TRBJ1-1; 7 bases are a match to TRBD1. Sequenced here: CD4+ or CD8+ T cells sorted from blood, sampled in a trial of the OX40 agonist ivuxolimab. The receptor was isolated from an adult with an advanced solid tumor such as melanoma, head and neck, liver or kidney cancer. This CDR3 is CAFNRGLNTEAFF. The CDR3, as DNA: TGTGCCTTTAACAGGGGCCTCAACACTGAAGCTTTCTTT.